This T cell receptor beta chain appears in the sequencing data of a study of regulatory T cells in long-lasting Graves disease. Study-wide results and caveats: Newly diagnosed patients had higher TCR diversity than persistent Graves' patients did.

Arm-PCR of CDR3 regions and iRepertoire HTBI primers were used to build TCR beta libraries. Via MiXCR, TCRdb re-called the multiplex PCR reads, giving one row per CDR3 protein. Of roughly 350,000 distinct CDR3 sequences listed, 16% are singletons. The time point denotes: newly diagnosed GD, antithyroid drugs for less than 3 months. RNA extracted from PBMCs served as the sequencing template. V trimming: 4 bases; J trimming: 2 bases; junction bases outside the gene matches: 5. The CDR3 is 15 amino acids. The germline V gene has CDR1 SNHLY and CDR2 FYNNEI. This clonotype was counted many times. Its specificity is unknown. The sample also formed part of further work on T cells in Graves' hyperthyroidism and ophthalmopathy. That work contributes: RT-PCR in the first round (using the HTBI primer set) targeted the TCR CDR3. Model-based prediction identified ophthalmopathy a median 6.5 months prior to its onset.

The V call is TRBV2, the J call TRBJ2-5, with 9 bases identical to TRBD1. This receptor was taken from a woman younger than 35 with Graves disease. Here the sequenced sample was peripheral blood mononuclear cells (PBMCs), taken at new diagnosis, from a patient treated with antithyroid drugs. CDR3 nucleotide sequence: TGTGCCAGCAGTGTCCGGGACAGGGTACAAGAGACCCAGTACTTC. Amino acid sequence: CASSVRDRVQETQYF.